This TCR beta chain stems from a study of blood T cell repertoires in COVID-19 (dated by TCRdb to the early 2020s). Regarding the complete study: The collaborator samples originated in the United States, Italy and Spain and spanned the acute and convalescent phases of COVID-19. The material from the prospective study consisted of cDNA or gDNA derived from T cells, B-cell-depleted T cells, or PBMCs. Samples were obtained from the ongoing ImmuneRACE study (first 160 participants) and from 1,254 subjects provided by 6 global collaborators. The repertoires were released in a freely available public database meant as a resource for research on the immune response to SARS-CoV-2. Where available, HLA class I and class II types were taken from metadata supplied by the sample provider and were not determined by assay-based typing. Deeply sampled blood TCRbeta repertoires from subjects exposed to, actively infected with, or recovered from COVID-19 were included in the dataset. The sample metadata nearly always contained a de-identified subject ID, COVID-19 status, age in years and sex.

The collaborating institutions used their own protocols to collect whole blood in K2EDTA tubes. For TCRbeta analysis, collaborators shipped samples as frozen whole blood, isolated PBMCs, or DNA extracted from either of those sample types. TCRbeta CDR3 regions were amplified from genomic DNA using the immunoSEQ Assay, a bias-controlled multiplex PCR. As for how the authors treated the data: The number of nucleated cells in each sample was estimated from the amplification of reference gene primers within the assay. Sequence reads were collapsed and filtered to measure the absolute abundance of every unique TCRbeta CDR3 rearrangement. For each sample, productive Simpson clonality was calculated as the square root of Simpson's diversity index over productive rearrangements. TCRdb re-hosts the immuneACCESS table, in-frame sequences only. Its copies lack some clones; in the studies checked, an unresolved V gene accounts for under half of them, and the cause for the rest is not known. That table furnishes V, J and clone size, whereas the DNA furnished D and trimming. A total of 95,000 to 120,000 clones appear in this sample, 75% to 90% of them only once. About 13% of the sample rests with the top ten.

In the case of this clone: Its antigen is unknown. Base qualities are not provided; no much larger clone lies one nucleotide away.

Per the germline V gene (reference sequence), DFQATT is the CDR1 and SNEGSKA is the CDR2. The CDR3 goes from the cysteine to the phenylalanine over 14 residues. Left in the record is the CDR3 DNA by itself, 42 bases read in frame from the first base. Clipping removes 6 bases from V and 5 bases from J, with 9 as the unmatched junction base count. General findings and caveats noted by the study authors: The quantity of clinical and demographic metadata differed by source and by participant and was supplied without curation.

The receptor comes from a human donor in a cohort sampled during active COVID-19. The sequence links TRBV20-1 to TRBJ2-3; 9 junctional bases match TRBD2. Sequencing input: peripheral blood. CDR3 reads: CSASSGGSGDTQYF. Here is the DNA: TGCAGTGCGAGTAGCGGGGGCTCGGGAGATACGCAGTATTTT.